Here is one T cell receptor beta chain with its context. Antigen specificity is unknown. This entry is derived from a study of vaccination effects on CD4 cells after COVID-19. Background on the study: Relative to the second dose, post-vaccine samples were obtained a median of 72 days later.

Before sequencing, viral peptide pools were used by the ViraFEST assay to expand antigen-specific CD4+ T cells. CD4+ T cells were isolated after less than 12 days of culture. Each person got two doses of an mRNA SARS-CoV-2 vaccine, BNT162b2 or mRNA-1273. With 10 ug/ml peptides and about 9.7 IU/ml IL-2, 2 million or so PBMC per well were cultured. A half-medium replacement with IL-2 medium was carried out on days 3 and 7. Study-wide findings and caveats: Marked clonal contraction of both clone types appeared late after vaccination.

The germline V and J ends were trimmed by 5 bases and 4 bases, with 9 bases remaining between them. Per germline, CDR1 SGHNT and CDR2 YENEEA. The CDR3 is 13 amino acids. Profiling relied on immunoSEQ multiplex PCR, and the TCRdb table lists in-frame clones only, not all of them. The table records approximately 30,000 clones, roughly 82% of them present only once. The genes are TRBV11-3 and TRBJ2-1; D is perhaps TRBD1 (6 bases). The sequencing used CD4+ T cells from PBMCs cultured with HCoV-NL63 spike peptides, collected after COVID-19 vaccination. This clonotype was obtained from a human donor who received a COVID-19 vaccine. Some clones in this sample may be carry-over from other donors' samples. CDR3 nucleotides: TGTGCCAGCAGCGAAGACAGGTACAATGAGCAGTTCTTC. It codes for CASSEDRYNEQFF.